These 22 T cell receptor beta chains share one sample of origin, sequenced in a study of blood T cells in healthy people across ages. Combining a sample-barcoded 5' primer with a J-beta primer mix, a second PCR ran for roughly 6 to 12 cycles. TCRdb processed the 5' RACE reads anew with MiXCR; each CDR3 protein has one entry. The sample yields some 1,500,000 distinct CDR3 sequences, 35% to 45% seen once. The source material was blood. Every receptor here comes from a woman aged 18-35 years in good health.

CDR3 residues: CASSQVGGGGSNSPLHF. The CDR3 nucleotides are TGCGCCAGCAGCCAAGTAGGCGGAGGAGGGAGCAATTCACCCCTCCACTTT. The chain combines TRBV4-3 with TRBJ1-6; D gene uncertain. Germline lookup yields CDR1 LGHNA and CDR2 YSLEER. The V and J ends lost 1 base and 7 bases respectively, with 17 bases between them. The CDR3 runs 17 residues.

This clonotype was observed a few times. The chain employs TRBV5-1 and TRBJ2-1; D uncertain. The CDR3 extends over 17 amino acids. Germline CDR1 SGHRS, CDR2 YFSETQ. Trimming removed 3 bases at V and 2 bases at J, with 18 bases between. CDR3 protein: CASSSVTPAPPYNEQFF. CDR3 DNA sequence: TGCGCCAGCAGCTCAGTTACCCCCGCGCCCCCCTACAATGAGCAGTTCTTC.

The chain combines TRBV28 with TRBJ2-1; 8 nucleotides agree with TRBD2. Germline CDR1 reads MDHEN; CDR2 reads SYDVKM. The CDR3 has 18 amino acids. After removal of 7 bases from V and 0 bases from J, the junction contained 14 bases not matched to a gene. The CDR3 reads CASILALAAATSYNEQFF. CDR3 nucleotide sequence: TGTGCCAGCATTCTGGCACTAGCGGCTGCTACCTCCTACAATGAGCAGTTCTTC.

This clonotype was seen a few times. The V call is TRBV20-1, the J call TRBJ1-5; TRBD1 aligns across 7 bases. Trimming removed 6 bases from V and 3 bases from J; junction bases left unmatched: 5. Germline CDR1 DFQATT, CDR2 SNEGSKA (reference sequence). There are 13 residues in the CDR3. The CDR3 DNA reads as TGCAGTGCGTTAGGGACAGACAATCAGCCCCAGCATTTT. It encodes CSALGTDNQPQHF.

The chain links TRBV6-2 or TRBV6-3 to TRBJ2-5; D possibly corresponds to TRBD1 (6 bases). CDR1 and CDR2 from the germline V gene are MNHEY and SVGEGT. The CDR3 is 15 amino acids. With 2 bases removed from V and 5 bases from J, the gap between germline ends came to 15 bases. As DNA, the CDR3 is TGTGCCAGCAGTTACACAGGGCTCTGGTCGGAGACCCAGTACTTC. Protein: CASSYTGLWSETQYF.

The V gene is TRBV18, the J gene TRBJ1-1; no clear D gene. The CDR3 length is 15 residues. Germline values: CDR1 KGHSH, CDR2 LQKENI. V shed 2 bases and J shed 0 bases, with 10 bases lying between them. DNA of the CDR3: TGTGCCAGCTCACCAGACCTGGGGATGAACACTGAAGCTTTCTTT. Protein: CASSPDLGMNTEAFF.

This clonotype was counted at least ten times. The V call is TRBV29-1, the J call TRBJ2-5; D uncertain. V shed 6 bases and J shed 7 bases, with 9 bases lying between them. Germline lookup yields CDR1 SQVTM and CDR2 ANQGSEA. This CDR3 region has 10 residues. The CDR3 loop is CSVARLTQYF. Here the CDR3 DNA reads TGCAGCGTCGCACGTCTGACCCAGTACTTC. Full variable domain (outside the CDR3, taken from reference TRBV29-1 and TRBJ2-5): SAVISQKPSRDICQRGTSLTIQCQVDSQVTMMFWYRQQPGQSLTLIATANQGSEATYESGFVIDKFPISRPNLTFSTLTVSNMSPEDSSIYLCSVARLTQYFGPGTRLLVL.

The table lists this clonotype with many counts. V usage is TRBV6-6 and J usage is TRBJ2-1; no definite D call. With 2 bases removed from V and 4 bases from J, the gap between germline ends came to 12 bases. Germline V lookup: CDR1 MNHNY, CDR2 SVGAGI (reference sequence). This CDR3 has 15 residues. This CDR3 is CASSYKRWDYNEQFF. DNA of the CDR3: TGTGCCAGCAGTTACAAGCGTTGGGATTACAATGAGCAGTTCTTC.

V is TRBV6-5 and J is TRBJ2-3; a weak D match, TRBD1 (5 bases). The CDR3 is made up of 14 amino acids. The V end was cut by 5 bases, the J end by 0 bases, with 9 bases between. CDR1 is MNHEY and CDR2 is SVGAGI in the germline V gene. The CDR3 DNA reads as TGTGCCAGCAGTAAAGGACATAGCACAGATACGCAGTATTTT. This codes for CASSKGHSTDTQYF.

This clonotype has just a few counts. The chain has TRBV7-9 and TRBJ1-4; 10 bases line up with TRBD1. Trimming removed 2 bases from V and 7 bases from J; junction bases left unmatched: 4. The CDR3 is 15 amino acids. CDR1 is SEHNR and CDR2 is FQNEAQ in the germline V gene (reference sequence). The CDR3 DNA follows: TGTGCCAGCAGCTTACGGACAGGGGGTGTTGAAAAACTGTTTTTT. Its translation: CASSLRTGGVEKLFF.

This clonotype was seen more than once but under ten times. A single base separates this from a much larger clone, so it may be a read error. This rearrangement joins TRBV10-3 to TRBJ1-1; no definite D call. The germline V gene has CDR1 ENHRY and CDR2 SYGVKD. This CDR3 spans 11 amino acids. V lost 11 bases and J 4 bases, leaving 11 bases between the germline ends. The CDR3 here is CACKRVTEAFF. As DNA, the CDR3 is TGTGCCTGCAAACGAGTCACTGAAGCTTTCTTT.

The V gene is TRBV5-6, the J gene TRBJ2-7; TRBD1 is a possible D gene (6 bases). CDR1 is SGHDT, CDR2 YYEEEE, per germline. V was clipped by 3 bases and J by 6 bases, with 13 bases between them. The CDR3 is made up of 13 amino acids. DNA for the CDR3: TGTGCCAGCAGCTCATTCACAGGGTCCGAGCAGTACTTC. Protein product: CASSSFTGSEQYF.

This clonotype was observed a few times. This sequence joins TRBV3-1 and TRBJ2-7; D is unclear. The V gene lost 4 bases and the J gene lost 7 bases, with 23 bases spanning the gap. The CDR3 loop spans 16 amino acids. The V gene's germline CDR1 is LGHDT and CDR2 YNNKEL (reference sequence). CDR3 sequence reads: CASSPVVGYSYNEQYF. CDR3 bases: TGTGCCAGCAGCCCCGTTGTCGGGTATTCCTACAATGAGCAGTACTTC.

This chain uses TRBV28 with TRBJ1-2; the D gene is possibly TRBD1 (6 bases). This CDR3 spans 14 amino acids. The V gene's germline CDR1 is MDHEN and CDR2 SYDVKM. Trimming left V 5 bases short and J 4 bases short, with 14 bases between. CDR3 residues: CASSAQGTGYGYTF. CDR3 nucleotides: TGTGCCAGCAGTGCACAGGGAACCGGCTATGGCTACACCTTC.

This clonotype was detected only a few times. The chain couples TRBV7-9 to TRBJ2-1; perhaps TRBD2 as D (5 bases). Germline CDR1 and CDR2: SEHNR and FQNEAQ (reference sequence). This CDR3 is built from 13 residues. V lost 6 bases and J lost 8, with 14 bases in between. CDR3 nucleotides: TGTGCCAGCAGTCCGGCGAGGGTATATGAGCAGTTCTTC. It codes for CASSPARVYEQFF.

V gene TRBV18 combines with J gene TRBJ2-7, with a tentative D call TRBD1 (7 bases). Germline V gene lookup returns CDR1 KGHSH and CDR2 LQKENI. V lost 5 bases, J lost 2 bases, and 16 bases lay in between. The CDR3 is 15 residues long. CDR3 sequence (DNA): TGTGCCAGCTCAGGAGGGCCCCAGGGGGCCTACGAGCAGTACTTC. It encodes CASSGGPQGAYEQYF.

This clonotype was observed a handful of times. This chain joins TRBV11-2 and TRBJ2-1; TRBD1 is a possible D gene (6 bases). Germline V gene sequence: CDR1 SGHAT, CDR2 FQNNGV. The germline V and J ends were trimmed by 7 bases and 1 base, with 17 bases remaining between them. The CDR3 sequence is 16 residues long. The CDR3 region has the DNA TGTGCCAGCACCTCAGGCCACAGGGATTCCTACAATGAGCAGTTCTTC. Its translation is CASTSGHRDSYNEQFF.

This clonotype was recorded a few times. The gene calls are TRBV20-1 and TRBJ1-5; perhaps TRBD1 as D (6 bases). Germline CDR1 and CDR2: DFQATT and SNEGSKA (reference sequence). Trimming shortened V by 1 base and J by 7 bases, and 14 bases separated the two germline ends. This CDR3 contains 14 residues. The CDR3 here is CSARASGVGQPQHF. DNA of the CDR3: TGCAGTGCTAGAGCCTCAGGGGTAGGGCAGCCCCAGCATTTT.

This clonotype was seen a handful of times. This chain joins TRBV5-1 and TRBJ1-2; no clear D gene. With 2 bases removed from V and 3 bases from J, the gap between germline ends came to 8 bases. There are 13 residues in the CDR3. CDR1 is SGHRS and CDR2 is YFSETQ in the germline V gene. CDR3 in amino acids: CASSFESYYGYTF. CDR3 nucleotide sequence: TGCGCCAGCAGCTTCGAAAGCTACTATGGCTACACCTTC. Supplemented by reference TRBV5-1 and TRBJ1-2, the full variable domain reads KAGVTQTPRYLIKTRGQQVTLSCSPISGHRSVSWYQQTPGQGLQFLFEYFSETQRNKGNFPGRFSGRQFSNSRSEMNVSTLELGDSALYLCASSFESYYGYTFGSGTRLTVV.

This clonotype is a singleton in its sample. A much larger clone lies one base from this, so it may be a read error. The V call is TRBV7-2, the J call TRBJ2-1; 8 nucleotides align to TRBD1. CDR3 length: 14 residues. Germline V gene data show CDR1 as SGHTA and CDR2 as FQGNSA. Trimming at V came to 8 bases and at J to 10 bases, leaving 13 bases not matched to a gene. DNA for the CDR3: TGTGCCAGCCAGTATCTAACAGGGGGATACGAGCAGTTCTTC. Its translation: CASQYLTGGYEQFF.

This clonotype has a handful of counts. The V call is TRBV20-1, the J call TRBJ2-5; 11 bases line up with TRBD2. Germline lookup yields CDR1 DFQATT and CDR2 SNEGSKA (reference sequence). Trimming took 5 bases from V and 2 from J; bases not matched to a gene: 1. The CDR3 extends over 13 amino acids. The chain's CDR3 is CSAPSGGQETQYF. CDR3 DNA sequence: TGCAGTGCTCCTAGCGGGGGGCAAGAGACCCAGTACTTC.

The V gene is TRBV20-1, the J gene TRBJ1-2; D is perhaps TRBD1 (6 bases). The CDR3 spans 15 residues. Germline V lookup: CDR1 DFQATT, CDR2 SNEGSKA (reference sequence). V lost 5 bases, J lost 3 bases, and 19 bases lay in between. The CDR3 is CSAPTTGFGYYGYTF. CDR3 DNA: TGCAGTGCTCCGACAACAGGGTTTGGGTACTATGGCTACACCTTC.